This T cell receptor (beta chain) was identified during a study of blood T cell repertoires in COVID-19 (TCRdb year 2020). A note on the overall study: Samples from collaborators originated in the United States, Italy and Spain and spanned both the acute and convalescent phases of COVID-19. Where HLA class I and class II types were available, the types were taken from metadata supplied by the sample provider, not from assay-based typing. The repertoires were released in a freely available public database intended as a resource for research on the immune response to SARS-CoV-2. Samples were obtained from the ongoing ImmuneRACE study (first 160 participants) and from about 1,300 subjects provided by 6 global collaborators. The material from the prospective study consisted of cDNA or gDNA derived from T cells, B-cell-depleted T cells, or PBMCs. The dataset comprised deeply sampled blood TCRbeta repertoires from subjects exposed to, actively infected with, or recovered from COVID-19. Sample metadata almost always included a de-identified subject ID, COVID-19 status, age in years and sex. The investigation overall reported the following: The quantity of clinical and demographic metadata differed by source and by participant and was supplied without curation.

TCRbeta CDR3 regions were amplified from genomic DNA by means of the immunoSEQ Assay, a bias-controlled multiplex PCR. Per the original workflow: Nucleated cell counts per sample were estimated from amplification of reference gene primers within the assay. To quantify the absolute abundance of each unique TCRbeta CDR3 rearrangement, sequence reads were collapsed and filtered. For each sample, productive Simpson clonality was calculated as the square root of Simpson's diversity index over productive rearrangements. As stored in TCRdb, this immuneACCESS dataset retains in-frame rearrangements with V and J assigned. A fraction of the clones does not appear; measured against another copy, unresolved V genes explain less than half of the discrepancy, and the remainder lacks a known reason. V, J and clone size are those of that table, while D and trimming were read from the DNA. The sample records approximately 350,000 clones, roughly 87% of which are singletons. Clones ranked in the top ten supply just under 3% of the sample.

Enrolling through a virtual design, the prospective study's participants ranged in age from roughly 18 to 90 years and lived across roughly 24 United States geographic areas. In the prospective study, participants were assigned to cohorts based on the clinical history participants reported in a screening survey and a study questionnaire. ImmuneRACE Cohort 3 recovered participants were defined by two consecutive negative NP/OP PCR tests, healthcare professional clearance, or symptom resolution. In the prospective study, whole blood, serum and a nasopharyngeal or oropharyngeal swab were collected from each participant by mobile phlebotomists. Over a 2-month period, participants in the prospective study had the option of providing additional blood draws and questionnaires. Before DNA extraction, prospective study blood samples were shipped either frozen or at room temperature. Relative to germline, V is missing 5 bases and J is missing 2 bases, with 4 bases of the junction outside any gene match. Per the germline V gene, SGHRS is the CDR1 and YFSETQ is the CDR2. Including the terminal cysteine and phenylalanine, the CDR3 comprises 14 residues. Only the CDR3 region is kept as DNA, spanning 42 bases read in frame from base 1.

Concerning this clone itself: Its specific antigen is unknown. There are no base qualities to consult, and no much larger clone falls within one base. Other DNA sequences in this sample translate to the same CDR3.

The clonotype comes from a woman in her twenties or thirties who had recovered from COVID-19. The sample comprised PBMCs or T cells enriched from blood (not recorded which). The sequence links TRBV5-1 to TRBJ2-5; TRBD1 aligns with 9 central bases. The CDR3: CASSLGQGQETQYF. The bases are TGCGCCAGCAGTTTAGGACAGGGGCAAGAGACCCAGTACTTC.